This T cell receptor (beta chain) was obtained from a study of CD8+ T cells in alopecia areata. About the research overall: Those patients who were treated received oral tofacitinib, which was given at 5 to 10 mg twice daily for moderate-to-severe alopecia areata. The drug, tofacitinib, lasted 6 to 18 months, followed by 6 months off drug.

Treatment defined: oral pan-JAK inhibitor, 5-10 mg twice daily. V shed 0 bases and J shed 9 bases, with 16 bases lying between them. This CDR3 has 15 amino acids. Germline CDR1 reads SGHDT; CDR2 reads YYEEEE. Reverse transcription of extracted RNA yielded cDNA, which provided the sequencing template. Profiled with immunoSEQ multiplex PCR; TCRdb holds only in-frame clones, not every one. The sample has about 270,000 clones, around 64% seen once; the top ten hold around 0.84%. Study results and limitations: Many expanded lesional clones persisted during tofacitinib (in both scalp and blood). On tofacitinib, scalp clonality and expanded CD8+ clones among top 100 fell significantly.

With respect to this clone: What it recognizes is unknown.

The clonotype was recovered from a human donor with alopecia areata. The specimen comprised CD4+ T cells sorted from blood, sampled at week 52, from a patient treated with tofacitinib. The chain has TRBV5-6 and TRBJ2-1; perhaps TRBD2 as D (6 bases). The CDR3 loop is CASSLEGGLPSEQFF. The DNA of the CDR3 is TGTGCCAGCAGCTTGGAAGGCGGACTACCGAGTGAGCAGTTCTTC.